The clone carrying this TCR beta chain was seen a handful of times. The assay was immunoSEQ multiplex PCR, and TCRdb's table has in-frame clones only and misses some. This sample has more than 15,000 clones, with 83% found just once. This sample is drawn from a study of T cell changes during pregnancy in multiple sclerosis. V dropped 0 bases and J dropped 4 bases, with 9 bases sitting between them. Germline assignment: CDR1 MNHNY and CDR2 SVGAGI (reference sequence). The CDR3 is 15 residues long. Sequencing was performed on CD8+ T cells from peripheral blood mononuclear cells, taken after pregnancy. The sequence was collected from a female donor in good health, enrolled as a control in a pregnancy study. The chain links TRBV6-6 to TRBJ1-4; D is perhaps TRBD1 (6 bases). In DNA, the CDR3 is TGTGCCAGCAGTTACTCGATACAGGGTAATGAAAAACTGTTTTTT. This gives the protein CASSYSIQGNEKLFF.